A single sample gave rise to the 6 T cell receptor beta chains below, sequenced in a study of CD4+ T cells in melanoma. Here immunoSEQ multiplex PCR was the method, and the copy in TCRdb shows in-frame clones only, minus some. This table holds over 100,000 clones, approximately 92% found once. Material: peripheral blood. These receptors were taken from a human donor with melanoma.

The genes are TRBV27 and TRBJ2-7, with D perhaps matching TRBD2 (5 bases). Germline CDR1 is MNHEY and CDR2 is SMNVEV (reference sequence). The V gene lost 5 bases and the J gene lost 1 base, with 15 bases spanning the gap. This CDR3 comprises 15 residues. This chain's CDR3 is CASSPNRAVSYEQYF. The DNA for the CDR3 is TGTGCCAGCAGTCCCAACCGAGCGGTGTCCTACGAGCAGTACTTC.

The V gene is TRBV5-1, the J gene TRBJ2-5, with D perhaps assigned TRBD1 or TRBD2 (6 bases each). Trimming cost V 8 bases and J 4 bases, with 18 bases left between them. The CDR3 is made up of 14 amino acids. Germline values: CDR1 SGHRS, CDR2 YFSETQ. CDR3 DNA sequence: TGCGCCAGGAAGGTTCTTGGGGGGCCAGAGACCCAGTACTTC. Its translation: CARKVLGGPETQYF.

This chain uses TRBV28 with TRBJ2-6; D remains unclear. Germline loops: CDR1 MDHEN, CDR2 SYDVKM. This CDR3 spans 13 amino acids. V was pared by 1 base and J by 4 bases, with 2 bases between. CDR3 nucleotide sequence: TGTGCCAGCAGTTTATCCGGGGCCAACGTCCTGACTTTC. Translating gives CASSLSGANVLTF.

The chain couples TRBV19 to TRBJ2-7; perhaps TRBD1 as D (5 bases). Per germline, CDR1 LNHDA and CDR2 SQIVND (reference sequence). With 7 bases removed from V and 0 bases from J, the gap between germline ends came to 13 bases. This CDR3 is built from 14 residues. The CDR3 sequence is CASKGAASSYEQYF. The CDR3 DNA follows: TGTGCCAGTAAAGGGGCTGCTAGCTCCTACGAGCAGTACTTC. Based on the CDR3 plus reference TRBV19 and TRBJ2-7, the full variable domain is DGGITQSPKYLFRKEGQNVTLSCEQNLNHDAMYWYRQDPGQGLRLIYYSQIVNDFQKGDIAEGYSVSREKKESFPLTVTSAQKNPTAFYLCASKGAASSYEQYFGPGTRLTVT.

The CDR3 nucleotides read TGTGCCAGCAGCTTAGTCGGGACCTCAGATACGCAGTATTTT. Its translation: CASSLVGTSDTQYF. The genes are TRBV7-6 and TRBJ2-3; tentatively, D is TRBD1 or TRBD2 (5 bases each). From germline, CDR1 is SGHVS and CDR2 FNYEAQ. Trimming left V 1 base short and J 4 bases short, with 9 bases between. The CDR3 consists of 14 residues.

The V and J genes are TRBV7-9 and TRBJ1-4, with D possibly being TRBD1 (5 bases). V lost 0 bases and J lost 8, with 10 bases in between. This CDR3 contains 14 residues. In germline, CDR1 is SEHNR, CDR2 FQNEAQ (reference sequence). CDR3 sequence: CASSLAAGREKLFF. CDR3 coding DNA: TGTGCCAGCAGCTTAGCGGCGGGGCGGGAAAAACTGTTTTTT.